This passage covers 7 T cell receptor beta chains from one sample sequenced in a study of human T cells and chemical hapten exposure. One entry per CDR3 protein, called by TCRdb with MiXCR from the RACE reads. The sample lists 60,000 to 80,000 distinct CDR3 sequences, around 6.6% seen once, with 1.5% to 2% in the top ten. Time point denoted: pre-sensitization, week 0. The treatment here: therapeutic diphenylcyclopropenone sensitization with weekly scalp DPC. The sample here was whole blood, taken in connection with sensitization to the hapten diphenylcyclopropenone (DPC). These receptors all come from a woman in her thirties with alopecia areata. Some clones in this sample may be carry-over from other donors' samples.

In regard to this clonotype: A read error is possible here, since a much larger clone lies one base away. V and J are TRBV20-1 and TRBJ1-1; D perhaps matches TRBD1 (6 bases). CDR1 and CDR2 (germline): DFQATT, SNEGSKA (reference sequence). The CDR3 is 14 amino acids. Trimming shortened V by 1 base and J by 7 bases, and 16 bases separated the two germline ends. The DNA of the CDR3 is TGCAGTGCTAGAGGTCGTGGGGCCAGGGGTGAAGCTTTCTTT. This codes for CSARGRGARGEAFF.

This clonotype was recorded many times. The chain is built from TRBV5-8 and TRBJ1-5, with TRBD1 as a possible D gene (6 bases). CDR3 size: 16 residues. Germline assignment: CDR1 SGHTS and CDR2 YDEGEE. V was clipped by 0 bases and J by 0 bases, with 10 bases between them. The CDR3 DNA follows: TGTGCCAGCAGCTTGGAGACAGGCGTTAGCAATCAGCCCCAGCATTTT. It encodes CASSLETGVSNQPQHF.

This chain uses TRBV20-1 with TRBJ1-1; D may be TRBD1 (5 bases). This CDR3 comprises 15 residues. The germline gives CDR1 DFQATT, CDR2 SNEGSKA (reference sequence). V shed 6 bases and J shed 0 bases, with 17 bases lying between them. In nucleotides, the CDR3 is TGCAGTGCGCGGGGGGATGCAGGGCTGAACACTGAAGCTTTCTTT. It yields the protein CSARGDAGLNTEAFF.

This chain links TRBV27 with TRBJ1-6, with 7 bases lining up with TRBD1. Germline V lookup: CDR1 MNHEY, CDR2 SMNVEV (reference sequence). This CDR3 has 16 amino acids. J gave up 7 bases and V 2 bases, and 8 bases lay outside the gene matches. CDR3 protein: CASSLKARGSNSPLHF. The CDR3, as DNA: TGTGCCAGCAGTTTAAAGGCCAGGGGGAGCAATTCACCCCTCCACTTT.

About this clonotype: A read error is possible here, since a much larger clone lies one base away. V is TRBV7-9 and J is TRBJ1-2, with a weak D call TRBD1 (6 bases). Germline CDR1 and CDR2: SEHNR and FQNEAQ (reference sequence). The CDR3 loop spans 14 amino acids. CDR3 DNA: TGTGCCAGCAGCGGATCCGGAACAGGGTATGGCGACACCTTC. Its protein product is CASSGSGTGYGDTF.

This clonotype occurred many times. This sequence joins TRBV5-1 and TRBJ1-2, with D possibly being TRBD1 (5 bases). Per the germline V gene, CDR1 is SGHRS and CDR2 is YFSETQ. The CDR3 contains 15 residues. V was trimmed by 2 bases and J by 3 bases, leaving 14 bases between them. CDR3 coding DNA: TGCGCCAGCAGCTTCACCCGGGACCGCTACTATGGCTACACCTTC. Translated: CASSFTRDRYYGYTF. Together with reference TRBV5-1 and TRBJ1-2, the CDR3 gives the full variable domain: KAGVTQTPRYLIKTRGQQVTLSCSPISGHRSVSWYQQTPGQGLQFLFEYFSETQRNKGNFPGRFSGRQFSNSRSEMNVSTLELGDSALYLCASSFTRDRYYGYTFGSGTRLTVV.

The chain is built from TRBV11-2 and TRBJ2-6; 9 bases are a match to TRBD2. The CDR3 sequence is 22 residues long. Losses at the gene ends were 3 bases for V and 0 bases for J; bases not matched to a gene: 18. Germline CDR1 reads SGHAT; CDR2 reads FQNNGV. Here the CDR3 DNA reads TGTGCCAGCAGCTTGGAGCGGGGGGCCGGACTAGTCTCACTCTCTGGGGCCAACGTCCTGACTTTC. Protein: CASSLERGAGLVSLSGANVLTF.